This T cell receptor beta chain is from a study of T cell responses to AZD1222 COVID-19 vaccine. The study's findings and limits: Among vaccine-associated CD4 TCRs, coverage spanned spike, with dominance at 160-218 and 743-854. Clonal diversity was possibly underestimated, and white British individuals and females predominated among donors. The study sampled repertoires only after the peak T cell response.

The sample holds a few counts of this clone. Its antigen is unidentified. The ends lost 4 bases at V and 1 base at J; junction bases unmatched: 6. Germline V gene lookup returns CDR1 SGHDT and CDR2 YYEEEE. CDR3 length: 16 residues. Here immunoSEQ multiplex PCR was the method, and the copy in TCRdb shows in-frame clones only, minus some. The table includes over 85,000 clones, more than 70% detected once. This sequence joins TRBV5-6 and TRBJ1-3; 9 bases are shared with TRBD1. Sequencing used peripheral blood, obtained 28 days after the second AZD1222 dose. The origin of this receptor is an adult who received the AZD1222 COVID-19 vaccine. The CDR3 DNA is TGTGCCAGCAGCCCGTGGACAGGGGCTTCTGGAAACACCATATATTTT. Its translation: CASSPWTGASGNTIYF. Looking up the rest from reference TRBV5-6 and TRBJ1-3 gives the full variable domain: DAGVTQSPTHLIKTRGQQVTLRCSPKSGHDTVSWYQQALGQGPQFIFQYYEEEERQRGNFPDRFSGHQFPNYSSELNVNALLLGDSALYLCASSPWTGASGNTIYFGEGSWLTVV.